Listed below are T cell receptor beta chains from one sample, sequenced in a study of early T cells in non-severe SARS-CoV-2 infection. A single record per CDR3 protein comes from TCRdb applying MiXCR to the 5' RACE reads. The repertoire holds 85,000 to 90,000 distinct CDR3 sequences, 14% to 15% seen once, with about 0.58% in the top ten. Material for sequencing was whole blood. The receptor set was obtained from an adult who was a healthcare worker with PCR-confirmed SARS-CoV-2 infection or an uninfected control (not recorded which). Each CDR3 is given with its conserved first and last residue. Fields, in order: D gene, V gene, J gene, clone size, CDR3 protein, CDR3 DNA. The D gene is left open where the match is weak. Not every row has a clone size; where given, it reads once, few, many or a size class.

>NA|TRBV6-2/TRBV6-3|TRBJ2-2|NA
CASSYFVGRADTGELFF
TGTGCCAGCAGTTACTTCGTGGGGCGGGCGGACACCGGGGAGCTGTTTTTT
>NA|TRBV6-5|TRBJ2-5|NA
CASSSASTAQYF
TGTGCCAGCAGTTCAGCTAGCACGGCCCAGTACTTC
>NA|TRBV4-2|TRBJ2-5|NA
CASSLTGTSELSTQYF
TGTGCCAGCAGCCTGACCGGGACTTCCGAATTGTCGACCCAGTACTTC
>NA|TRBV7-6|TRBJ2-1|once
CASSLVIGTSNEQFF
TGTGCCAGCAGCTTAGTAATAGGAACCAGCAATGAGCAGTTCTTC
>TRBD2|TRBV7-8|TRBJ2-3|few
CASSLKFLAGGLDTQYF
TGTGCCAGCAGCTTAAAGTTCCTAGCGGGGGGCCTGGATACGCAGTATTTT
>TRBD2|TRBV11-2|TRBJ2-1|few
CASSRTASGGKYNEQFF
TGTGCCAGCAGCAGGACCGCTAGCGGGGGGAAGTACAATGAGCAGTTCTTC
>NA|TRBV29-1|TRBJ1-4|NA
CSAEMDNEKLFF
TGCAGCGCTGAAATGGATAATGAAAAACTGTTTTTT
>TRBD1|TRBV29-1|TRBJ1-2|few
CSVGTGRDGYTF
TGCAGCGTGGGGACAGGGAGGGATGGCTACACCTTC
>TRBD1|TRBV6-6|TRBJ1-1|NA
CASRGQGVKDSTEAFF
TGTGCCAGCAGGGGACAGGGAGTAAAGGATAGCACTGAAGCTTTCTTT
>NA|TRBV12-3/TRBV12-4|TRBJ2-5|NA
CASGTSGVETQYF
TGTGCCAGCGGGACATCTGGCGTGGAGACCCAGTACTTC
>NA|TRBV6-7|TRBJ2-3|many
CASSYPTKGDTQYF
TGTGCCAGCAGTTACCCGACTAAGGGAGATACGCAGTATTTT
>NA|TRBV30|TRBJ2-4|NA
CAWSLGRGGKNIQYF
TGTGCCTGGAGTTTGGGTCGGGGCGGCAAAAACATTCAGTACTTC
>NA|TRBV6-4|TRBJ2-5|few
CASSDRDGETQYF
TGTGCCAGCAGTGACAGGGACGGTGAGACCCAGTACTTC
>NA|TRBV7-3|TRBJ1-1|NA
CASSASMNTEAFF
TGTGCCAGCAGCGCATCTATGAACACTGAAGCTTTCTTT
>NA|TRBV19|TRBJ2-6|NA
CASSMRHTRSSGANVLTF
TGTGCCAGTAGTATGAGGCACACAAGATCCTCTGGGGCCAACGTCCTGACTTTC
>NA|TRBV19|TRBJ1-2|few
CASSGSGIYGYTF
TGTGCCAGTAGTGGGTCCGGGATCTATGGCTACACCTTC
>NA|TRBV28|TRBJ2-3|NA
CASSSPTASGTDTQYF
TGTGCCAGCAGTTCGCCGACGGCATCGGGCACAGATACGCAGTATTTT
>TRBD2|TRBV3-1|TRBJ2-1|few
CASLKRAGGLNEQFF
TGTGCCAGCCTAAAAAGAGCGGGGGGTCTCAATGAGCAGTTCTTC
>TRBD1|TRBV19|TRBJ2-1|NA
CASSIETGLYNEQFF
TGTGCCAGTAGTATAGAGACAGGGCTCTACAATGAGCAGTTCTTC
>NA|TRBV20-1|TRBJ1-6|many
CSARDKESSYNSPLHF
TGCAGTGCTAGAGATAAGGAAAGCTCCTATAATTCACCCCTCCACTTT
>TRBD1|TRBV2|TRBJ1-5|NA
CASSVDRGGNQPQHF
TGTGCCAGCAGTGTCGACAGGGGGGGCAATCAGCCCCAGCATTTT
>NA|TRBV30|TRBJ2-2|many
CAWSVFVGPNDPGELFF
TGTGCCTGGAGTGTATTTGTTGGCCCTAACGACCCCGGGGAGCTGTTTTTT
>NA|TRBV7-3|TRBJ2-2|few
CASSLTGSRGELFF
TGTGCCAGCAGCTTAACGGGCAGTAGGGGGGAGCTGTTTTTT
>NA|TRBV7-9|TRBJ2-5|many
CASSLAGETQYF
TGTGCCAGCAGCTTAGCTGGTGAGACCCAGTACTTC
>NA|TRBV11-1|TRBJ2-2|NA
CASRVAGAGELFF
TGTGCCAGCAGGGTAGCCGGGGCCGGGGAGCTGTTTTTT
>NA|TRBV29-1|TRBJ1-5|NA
CSVVSGNQPQHF
TGCAGCGTTGTTTCCGGGAATCAGCCCCAGCATTTT
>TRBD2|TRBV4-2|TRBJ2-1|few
CASSQDVSGEKKQFF
TGTGCCAGCAGCCAAGATGTTAGCGGGGAGAAGAAGCAGTTCTTC
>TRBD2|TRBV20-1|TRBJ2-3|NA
CSASGTSVMTDTQYF
TGCAGTGCTAGTGGGACTAGCGTCATGACAGATACGCAGTATTTT
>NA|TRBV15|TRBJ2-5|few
CATPGANQETQYF
TGTGCCACCCCAGGGGCAAACCAGGAGACCCAGTACTTC
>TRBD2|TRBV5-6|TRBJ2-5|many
CASSLALAGVQETQYF
TGTGCCAGCAGCTTGGCCCTAGCGGGAGTCCAAGAGACCCAGTACTTC
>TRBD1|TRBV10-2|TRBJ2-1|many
CASSERTGGYNEQFF
TGCGCCAGCAGTGAGCGGACAGGGGGCTACAATGAGCAGTTCTTC
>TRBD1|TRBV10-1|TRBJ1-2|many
CASSTDRGGYGYTF
TGCGCCAGCAGCACGGACAGGGGAGGCTATGGCTACACCTTC
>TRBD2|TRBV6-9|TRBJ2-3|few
CASSPAGGRGHLCTDTQYF
TGTGCCAGCAGTCCTGCGGGGGGGAGGGGGCACCTATGCACAGATACGCAGTATTTT
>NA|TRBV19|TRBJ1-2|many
CASREAGTMGYTF
TGTGCCAGTCGCGAGGCCGGCACTATGGGCTACACCTTC
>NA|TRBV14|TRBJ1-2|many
CASSHEVGAGGYTF
TGTGCCAGCAGCCACGAGGTCGGGGCGGGCGGCTACACCTTC
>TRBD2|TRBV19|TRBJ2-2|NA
CASSTPPSGGAGELFF
TGTGCCAGTAGTACCCCACCTAGCGGGGGGGCCGGGGAGCTGTTTTTT
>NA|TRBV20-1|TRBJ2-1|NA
CSARDPDNEQFF
TGCAGTGCTAGAGATCCGGACAATGAGCAGTTCTTC
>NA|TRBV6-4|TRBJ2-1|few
CASSDGVRDNEQFF
TGTGCCAGCAGTGACGGGGTCAGGGACAATGAGCAGTTCTTC
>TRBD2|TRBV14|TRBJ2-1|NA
CASSHIQGAGENNEQFF
TGTGCCAGCAGCCACATACAAGGAGCGGGGGAGAACAATGAGCAGTTCTTC
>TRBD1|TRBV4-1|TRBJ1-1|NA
CASSQQGARGAFF
TGCGCCAGCAGCCAACAGGGGGCGAGGGGTGCTTTCTTT
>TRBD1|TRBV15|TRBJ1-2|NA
CATSSTGTGILYTF
TGTGCCACCAGCAGTACCGGGACAGGGATATTATACACCTTC
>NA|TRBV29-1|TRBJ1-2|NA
CSVRSHHGYTF
TGCAGCGTTCGCTCCCACCATGGCTACACCTTC
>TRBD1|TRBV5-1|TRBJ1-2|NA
CASSPGQDVSGYTF
TGCGCCAGCAGCCCAGGACAGGACGTTTCTGGCTACACCTTC
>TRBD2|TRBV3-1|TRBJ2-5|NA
CASRGLAGEETQYF
TGTGCCAGCAGAGGACTAGCGGGGGAAGAGACCCAGTACTTC
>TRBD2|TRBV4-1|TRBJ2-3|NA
CASSQVGAGTNTDTQYF
TGCGCCAGCAGCCAAGTTGGAGCGGGAACAAACACAGATACGCAGTATTTT
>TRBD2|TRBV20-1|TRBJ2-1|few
CSARATGTSYNEQFF
TGCAGTGCTAGAGCCACCGGGACTAGCTACAATGAGCAGTTCTTC
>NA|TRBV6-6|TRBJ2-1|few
CASSLAVDIGNNEQFF
TGTGCCAGCAGTTTAGCGGTGGACATTGGGAACAATGAGCAGTTCTTC
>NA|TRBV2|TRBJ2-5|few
CATYETREETQYF
TGTGCCACCTACGAGACTAGAGAGGAGACCCAGTACTTC
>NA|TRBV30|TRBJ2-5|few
CAWMGGAETQYF
TGTGCCTGGATGGGCGGGGCCGAGACCCAGTACTTC
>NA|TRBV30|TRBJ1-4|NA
CAWSPRGQGPANEKLFF
TGTGCCTGGAGTCCTCGGGGGCAGGGCCCCGCTAATGAAAAACTGTTTTTT
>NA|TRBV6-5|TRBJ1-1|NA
CAASGEYGTEAFF
TGTGCCGCGTCGGGGGAATATGGCACTGAAGCTTTCTTT
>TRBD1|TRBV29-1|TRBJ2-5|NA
CSVGDRQLRETQYF
TGCAGCGTTGGGGACAGACAACTGCGGGAGACCCAGTACTTC
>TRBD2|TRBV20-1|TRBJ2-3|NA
CSARLAGGWDTQYF
TGCAGTGCTAGACTAGCGGGGGGCTGGGATACGCAGTATTTT
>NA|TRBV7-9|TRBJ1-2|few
CAHGAGNYGYTF
TGTGCCCATGGGGCAGGAAACTATGGCTACACCTTC
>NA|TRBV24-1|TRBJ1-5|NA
CATSESRQGNQPQHF
TGTGCCACCAGTGAATCTCGACAGGGCAATCAGCCCCAGCATTTT
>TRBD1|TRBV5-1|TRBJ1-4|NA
CASSLGGGREKLFF
TGCGCCAGCAGCTTGGGAGGGGGCCGAGAAAAACTGTTTTTT
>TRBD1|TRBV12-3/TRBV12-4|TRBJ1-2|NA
CASRRSLRDRAYGYTF
TGTGCCAGCAGACGTTCGCTAAGGGACAGGGCCTATGGCTACACCTTC
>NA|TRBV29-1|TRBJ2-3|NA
CSARTEPSTDTQYF
TGCAGCGCCAGGACAGAACCTAGCACAGATACGCAGTATTTT
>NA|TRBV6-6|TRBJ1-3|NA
CASSRDTGNTIYF
TGTGCCAGCAGTAGGGACACTGGAAACACCATATATTTT